This is a list of T cell receptor beta chains from one sample in a study of beta chain features in type 1 diabetes. Sequencing was performed with immunoSEQ multiplex PCR; in TCRdb, only in-frame clones are kept and a portion is missing. Altogether approximately 150,000 clones are present, 9.5% to 10% being singletons, with the ten largest covering 0.65%. The material sequenced was central memory CD4+ T cells from blood. These receptor sequences come from a woman in her forties in good health. The CDR3 runs from the conserved cysteine through the conserved F or W. A D gene is named only where the DNA matches it firmly. Clone size appears in some rows only: once, few, many, or a class for an expanded clone.

TGTGCCAGCAGTGAATCGGGACAGAAGTTTCTTCAGCCCCAGCATTTT,CASSESGQKFLQPQHF,TRBD1,TRBV6-1,TRBJ1-5,-
TGTGCCAGCAGGGGGGACAGGGTAACGAATTCACCCCTCCACTTT,CASRGDRVTNSPLHF,TRBD1,TRBV2,TRBJ1-6,few
TGCGCCAGCAGCCAATGGGTACAGGGAAAGACTGGAAACACCATATATTTT,CASSQWVQGKTGNTIYF,-,TRBV4-1,TRBJ1-3,few
TGTGCCATTCGAACGGCAGGGGCGAACAATGAGCAGTTCTTC,CAIRTAGANNEQFF,-,TRBV10-3,TRBJ2-1,-
TGTGCCAGCAGCTTAGGCCTCCGACAGGTTCCCTCTGGAAACACCATATATTTT,CASSLGLRQVPSGNTIYF,-,TRBV7-2,TRBJ1-3,-
TGTGCCATCAGCTCGCTAGCGGGGAGCTACAATGAGCAGTTCTTC,CAISSLAGSYNEQFF,TRBD2,TRBV10-3,TRBJ2-1,-
TGTGCCACCAGCACAGGGGTCCACGAGCAGTACTTC,CATSTGVHEQYF,-,TRBV15,TRBJ2-7,many
TGTGCCGGACAAACAGGGGGCCCTTATGGCTACACCTTC,CAGQTGGPYGYTF,TRBD1,TRBV2,TRBJ1-2,-
TGCGCCAGCAGCTTGGCCGGGGACTACAATGAGCAGTTCTTC,CASSLAGDYNEQFF,-,TRBV5-1,TRBJ2-1,few
TGTGCCAGCAGTGGTTCAGGGGGCGGCACTGAAGCTTTCTTT,CASSGSGGGTEAFF,TRBD1,TRBV2,TRBJ1-1,-
TGTGCCAGCTCACCCCGAACAGAGAACACTGAAGCTTTCTTT,CASSPRTENTEAFF,-,TRBV18,TRBJ1-1,few
TGTGCCAGCAATGGAGCTACATGGCTTGGCTACACCTTC,CASNGATWLGYTF,-,TRBV2,TRBJ1-2,-
TGTGCCAGCATGACGGACAGTGGAAATCAGCCCCAGCATTTT,CASMTDSGNQPQHF,-,TRBV7-9,TRBJ1-5,few
TGTGCCAGCACCCCCCCCGGGGGGGCAATCGGGGAGCTGTTTTTT,CASTPPGGAIGELFF,TRBD2,TRBV5-4,TRBJ2-2,few
TGTGCCAGCAGTGAATTGGGGACAGGGGGGTCTGGGGCCAACGTCCTGACTTTC,CASSELGTGGSGANVLTF,TRBD1,TRBV25-1,TRBJ2-6,medium-sized
TGTGCCAGCAGCTCGGGACAGGGGTACGAGACCCAGTACTTC,CASSSGQGYETQYF,TRBD1,TRBV7-2,TRBJ2-5,many
TGCGCCAGCAGCATACAGGGTATTGCTGGCTACACCTTC,CASSIQGIAGYTF,-,TRBV5-1,TRBJ1-2,few
TGTGCCCCTAACCTTCTCCAGCCCCAGCATTTT,CAPNLLQPQHF,-,TRBV30,TRBJ1-5,-
TGTGCCAGCACCGAAGTGGGGACAGGCCTCTATGGCTACACCTTC,CASTEVGTGLYGYTF,TRBD1,TRBV6-5,TRBJ1-2,-
TGTGCCAGCAGTTTATCGGACAGTAACTATGGCTACACCTTC,CASSLSDSNYGYTF,-,TRBV27,TRBJ1-2,-
TGTGCCAGCAGCCCTCAGGGGTACACCGGGGAGCTGTTTTTT,CASSPQGYTGELFF,-,TRBV7-9,TRBJ2-2,few
TGTGCCAGCAGGCACAGGGAGGGTACTGAAGCTTTCTTT,CASRHREGTEAFF,-,TRBV2,TRBJ1-1,few
TGTGCCAGCAGCTTAGTGGATTCAAGCAGGAATTATGGCTACACCTTC,CASSLVDSSRNYGYTF,-,TRBV5-4,TRBJ1-2,-
TGCAGCACCGATAGTGTCTCTGGGGCCAACGTCCTGACTTTC,CSTDSVSGANVLTF,-,TRBV29-1,TRBJ2-6,-
TGTGCCAGCTCACCACTCTCAGGGACAGGGGCTGAAGCTTTCTTT,CASSPLSGTGAEAFF,TRBD1,TRBV18,TRBJ1-1,few
TGTGCCAGCAGTGAAGCGACGAGGGGAGGCACTGAAGCTTTCTTT,CASSEATRGGTEAFF,-,TRBV2,TRBJ1-1,-
TGTGCCAGCAGCCAAGATCCGGCAGGGAATGGCTACACCTTC,CASSQDPAGNGYTF,-,TRBV14,TRBJ1-2,once
TGCGCCAGCAGCTTGGCCAGGACAGGGGACATTCAGTACTTC,CASSLARTGDIQYF,TRBD1,TRBV5-1,TRBJ2-4,many
TGTGCCACCAGCAGAGATCGGTCTAGCGGAAGAAGGAGCTCCTACGAGCAGTACTTC,CATSRDRSSGRRSSYEQYF,TRBD2,TRBV15,TRBJ2-7,few
TGTGCCAGCAGTTTGCAGGGGGCTAGCAATCAGCCCCAGCATTTT,CASSLQGASNQPQHF,TRBD1,TRBV6-5,TRBJ1-5,-
TGTGCCAGCAGTTCCGGGGAGCAGTTCTTC,CASSSGEQFF,-,TRBV6-6,TRBJ2-1,few
TGTGCCAGCAGCTTGGCCGGAGTTTCCCAAGAGACCCAGTACTTC,CASSLAGVSQETQYF,-,TRBV5-8,TRBJ2-5,few
TGTGCCAGCAAGGGGGGAGGGTCCTACGAGCAGTACTTC,CASKGGGSYEQYF,-,TRBV2,TRBJ2-7,-
TGTGCCAGCAGCGCCGGGACTAGCGGGGGGGCTGACGGGACCCAGTACTTC,CASSAGTSGGADGTQYF,TRBD2,TRBV9,TRBJ2-5,-
TGTGCCAGCAGCTTAGGGACAGAAGTTCGGGAGCAGTTCTTC,CASSLGTEVREQFF,-,TRBV7-8,TRBJ2-1,-
TGCGCCAGCAGTAACGGACAGGGTGAGACCCAGTACTTC,CASSNGQGETQYF,TRBD1,TRBV5-1,TRBJ2-5,-